Below, 17 T cell receptor beta chains from the same sample are listed, as sequenced in a study of blood T cells in healthy people across ages. The second PCR ran roughly 6 to 11 cycles with a sample-barcoded 5' primer and J-beta primers. MiXCR, run by TCRdb on the 5' RACE reads, gives a single entry per CDR3 protein. Of roughly 930,000 distinct CDR3 sequences in the sample, about 44% were seen once. The specimen sequenced was blood. These receptors came from a man aged 25-45 years in good health.

V usage is TRBV4-2 and J usage is TRBJ2-1, with 9 bases matching TRBD2. This CDR3 has 16 residues. The V gene end was trimmed by 2 bases and the J gene end by 6 bases; junction bases not matched to a gene: 8. CDR1 is LGHNA, CDR2 YNFKEQ, per germline. The CDR3 DNA reads as TGTGCCAGCAGCCAAAGCCTAGCGGGGACTCTCAATGAGCAGTTCTTC. This gives the protein CASSQSLAGTLNEQFF.

This clonotype was counted only a few times. CDR3 loop: CAISVGAQNIQYF. The CDR3 DNA follows: TGTGCCATCAGTGTCGGGGCCCAAAACATTCAGTACTTC. This chain connects TRBV10-3 to TRBJ2-4, with D possibly being TRBD1 or TRBD2 (5 bases each). V was shortened by 4 bases and J by 5 bases, with 9 bases between the two germline ends. The CDR3 loop spans 13 amino acids. The germline V gene has CDR1 ENHRY and CDR2 SYGVKD.

This clonotype was recorded a few times. The chain combines TRBV25-1 with TRBJ2-4, with TRBD1 matching 8 bases. Near its end, the DNA agrees better with TRBJ2-7, so the J call may be wrong. CDR1 is MGHDK, CDR2 SYGVNS, per germline. CDR3 size: 15 residues. For the CDR3, the DNA is TGTGCCAGCAGTGTTTCCGGGACAGGTTCCTACGAGCAGTACTTC. This encodes CASSVSGTGSYEQYF.

This clonotype was seen more than once but under ten times. The chain links TRBV12-3 or TRBV12-4 to TRBJ1-1; TRBD1 matches 8 bases. The V segment lost 6 bases and the J segment 5 bases; nucleotides outside the gene matches: 11. CDR3 length: 15 residues. The chain's CDR3 is CASSRRTGIMTEAFF. The CDR3 DNA sequence: TGTGCCAGCAGCCGACGGACAGGGATCATGACTGAAGCTTTCTTT.

The chain couples TRBV6-5 to TRBJ1-1; tentative D call: TRBD1 (6 bases). The V gene lost 6 bases and the J gene lost 8 bases, with 16 bases spanning the gap. Germline V gene data show CDR1 as MNHEY and CDR2 as SVGAGI. CDR3 length equals 13 residues. The CDR3 DNA reads TGTGCCAGCAGAACCACGGGGGGCGCGGAAGCTTTCTTT. Its translation: CASRTTGGAEAFF.

J is TRBJ1-5 and V is TRBV6-2 or TRBV6-3; D possibly corresponds to TRBD1 (5 bases). V lost 2 bases and J lost 1, with 12 bases in between. The V gene's germline CDR1 is MNHEY and CDR2 SVGEGT. This CDR3 has 16 residues. DNA of the CDR3: TGTGCCAGCAGTTACCCAGGGAGAGGGAGCAATCAGCCCCAGCATTTT. This codes for CASSYPGRGSNQPQHF.

The chain joins TRBV30 to TRBJ1-6; no clear D gene. V lost 3 bases to trimming and J lost 0 bases, with 12 bases between them. Germline V gene lookup returns CDR1 GTSNPN and CDR2 SVGIG (reference sequence). The CDR3 totals 16 residues. CDR3: CAWSRDLVSYNSPLHF. CDR3 nucleotides: TGTGCCTGGAGCCGGGATCTGGTCTCCTATAATTCACCCCTCCACTTT. Based on the CDR3 plus reference TRBV30 and TRBJ1-6, the full variable domain is SQTIHQWPATLVQPVGSPLSLECTVEGTSNPNLYWYRQAAGRGLQLLFYSVGIGQISSEVPQNLSASRPQDRQFILSSKKLLLSDSGFYLCAWSRDLVSYNSPLHFGNGTRLTVT.

The gene calls are TRBV5-5 and TRBJ2-1, with D perhaps matching TRBD2 (7 bases). CDR1 is SGHKS and CDR2 is YYEKEE in the germline V gene (reference sequence). The CDR3 runs 14 residues. The ends were cut back, 7 bases at V and 2 bases at J, with 13 bases in the middle. The CDR3 region is CASAAGATYNEQFF. As DNA, the CDR3 is TGTGCCAGCGCCGCGGGGGCCACCTACAATGAGCAGTTCTTC.

This clonotype was detected only a few times. This rearrangement joins TRBV4-2 to TRBJ1-2, with 8 nucleotides matching TRBD1. This CDR3 is 14 amino acids long. Unmatched junction bases numbered 8, after V lost 4 bases and J lost 7 bases. From germline, CDR1 is LGHNA and CDR2 YNFKEQ. CDR3 region: CASSPGQETSGYTF. In DNA, the CDR3 is TGTGCCAGCAGCCCGGGACAGGAAACAAGTGGCTACACCTTC.

This clonotype has a handful of counts. The rearrangement uses TRBV29-1 and TRBJ2-3, with TRBD2 identical over 8 bases. This CDR3 has 15 amino acids. The V gene end was trimmed by 1 base and the J gene end by 2 bases; junction bases not matched to a gene: 5. The germline gives CDR1 SQVTM, CDR2 ANQGSEA. CDR3 nucleotide sequence: TGCAGCGTTGAAGGGACTAGCACTAACACAGATACGCAGTATTTT. It translates to CSVEGTSTNTDTQYF.

The V gene is TRBV6-2 or TRBV6-3, the J gene TRBJ2-1, with D hard to call. The germline V gene encodes CDR1 MNHEY and CDR2 SVGEGT. The CDR3 spans 14 residues. The V end was cut by 5 bases, the J end by 4 bases, with 12 bases between. Here the CDR3 DNA reads TGTGCCAGCAGTGAAGGACGCAGGTACAATGAGCAGTTCTTC. This gives the protein CASSEGRRYNEQFF.

This clonotype was seen many times. This sequence joins TRBV25-1 and TRBJ2-3; D unclear. This CDR3 is 14 amino acids long. From germline, CDR1 is MGHDK and CDR2 SYGVNS. V was clipped by 2 bases and J by 2 bases, with 8 bases between them. CDR3 coding DNA: TGTGCCAGCAGTGAAGGATCCGCCACAGATACGCAGTATTTT. It encodes CASSEGSATDTQYF.

The J gene is TRBJ1-6, the V gene TRBV5-1; tentative D call: TRBD1 (6 bases). Trimming took 4 bases from V and 6 from J, leaving 17 bases between them. Germline CDR1 reads SGHRS; CDR2 reads YFSETQ. The CDR3 length is 16 residues. The CDR3 DNA sequence: TGCGCCAGCAGCGGACCCTCAGGGGCACCTAATTCACCCCTCCACTTT. Amino acids: CASSGPSGAPNSPLHF.

The rearrangement uses TRBV20-1 and TRBJ2-5; TRBD1 matches at 9 bases. V trimming: 6 bases; J trimming: 3 bases; junction bases outside the gene matches: 11. Germline V CDR1 and CDR2: DFQATT, SNEGSKA (reference sequence). This CDR3 is 15 amino acids long. The CDR3 DNA reads TGCAGTGCCCCGGACAGGGGATCTTCCAAAGAGACCCAGTACTTC. Protein: CSAPDRGSSKETQYF.

This chain links TRBV24-1 with TRBJ2-3; no firm D call. Germline CDR1 reads KGHDR; CDR2 reads SFDVKD. The CDR3 runs to 11 residues. V was clipped by 7 bases and J by 7 bases, with 8 bases between them. The CDR3 loop reads CATSYRNTQYF. CDR3 DNA: TGTGCCACCAGCTACCGAAATACGCAGTATTTT.

This clonotype has a count of ten or more. The chain joins TRBV29-1 to TRBJ2-7; 8 bases map to TRBD1. The trim removed 5 bases at V and 4 bases at J, leaving 10 bases unmatched. CDR3 length equals 14 residues. CDR1 and CDR2 (germline): SQVTM, ANQGSEA. CDR3 bases: TGCAGCGTTACCCCCGTAACAGGGGGGTACGAGCAGTACTTC. This codes for CSVTPVTGGYEQYF.

This rearrangement joins TRBV6-5 to TRBJ2-2, with D unclear. The germline CDR1 and CDR2 sequences are MNHEY and SVGAGI. This CDR3 has 15 amino acids. V was shortened by 0 bases and J by 4 bases, with 9 bases between the two germline ends. CDR3 coding DNA: TGTGCCAGCAGTTACTCAAGTCATGCCACCGGGGAGCTGTTTTTT. Its translation is CASSYSSHATGELFF.